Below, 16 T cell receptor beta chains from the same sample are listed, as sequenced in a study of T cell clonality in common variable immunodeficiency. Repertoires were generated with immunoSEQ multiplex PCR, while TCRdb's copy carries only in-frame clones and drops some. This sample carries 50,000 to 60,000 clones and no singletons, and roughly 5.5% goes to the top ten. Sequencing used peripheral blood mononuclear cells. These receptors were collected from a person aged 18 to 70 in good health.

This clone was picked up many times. CDR3 DNA, as far as it was read: TGTGCCAGCAGCAATGGGGGGGCCTACTATGGC. It is translated as CASSNGGAYYG. The entire CDR3 is CASSNGGAYYGYTF. The J gene is TRBJ1-2, the V gene TRBV5-4, with D possibly TRBD1 on 6 matching bases. The CDR3 is cut off 3 residues early in the read; its end comes from the germline J gene. Trimming removed 4 bases at V and 3 bases at J, with 13 bases between. The germline gives CDR1 SGHNT, CDR2 YYREEE (reference sequence). The CDR3 covers 14 residues.

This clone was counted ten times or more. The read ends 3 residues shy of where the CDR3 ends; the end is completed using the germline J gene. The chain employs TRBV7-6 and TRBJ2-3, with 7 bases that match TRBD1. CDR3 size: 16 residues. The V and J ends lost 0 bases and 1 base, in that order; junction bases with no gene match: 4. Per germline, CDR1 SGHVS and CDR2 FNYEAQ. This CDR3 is CASSLATGRGTDTQYF. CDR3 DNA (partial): TGTGCCAGCAGCTTAGCGACAGGGCGGGGCACAGATACG.

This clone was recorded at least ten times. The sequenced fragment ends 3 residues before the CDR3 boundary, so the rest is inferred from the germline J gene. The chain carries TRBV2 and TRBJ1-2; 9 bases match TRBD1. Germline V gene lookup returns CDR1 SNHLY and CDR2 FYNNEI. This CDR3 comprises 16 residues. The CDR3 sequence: CASSLTGTGKGVGYTF. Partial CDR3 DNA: TGTGCCAGCAGCCTTACCGGGACAGGGAAGGGTGTCGGC.

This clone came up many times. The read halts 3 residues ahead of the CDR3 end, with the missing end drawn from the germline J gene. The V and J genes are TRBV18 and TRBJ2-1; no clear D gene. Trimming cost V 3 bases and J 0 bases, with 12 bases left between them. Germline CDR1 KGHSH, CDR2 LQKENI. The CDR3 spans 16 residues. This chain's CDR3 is CASSPTRLSSYNEQFF. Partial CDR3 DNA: TGTGCCAGCTCACCTACGCGACTGAGCTCCTACAATGAG. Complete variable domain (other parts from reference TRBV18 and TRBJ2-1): NAGVMQNPRHLVRRRGQEARLRCSPMKGHSHVYWYRQLPEEGLKFMVYLQKENIIDESGMPKERFSAEFPKEGPSILRIQQVVRGDSAAYFCASSPTRLSSYNEQFFGPGTRLTVL.

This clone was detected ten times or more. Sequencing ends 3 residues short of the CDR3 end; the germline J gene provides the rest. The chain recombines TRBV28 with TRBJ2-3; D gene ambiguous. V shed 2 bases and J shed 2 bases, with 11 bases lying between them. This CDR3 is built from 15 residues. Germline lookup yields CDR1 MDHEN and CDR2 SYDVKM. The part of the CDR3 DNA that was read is TGTGCCAGCAGTTTAGGGCAGACCAACACAGATACG. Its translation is CASSLGQTNTDT. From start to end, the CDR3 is CASSLGQTNTDTQYF.

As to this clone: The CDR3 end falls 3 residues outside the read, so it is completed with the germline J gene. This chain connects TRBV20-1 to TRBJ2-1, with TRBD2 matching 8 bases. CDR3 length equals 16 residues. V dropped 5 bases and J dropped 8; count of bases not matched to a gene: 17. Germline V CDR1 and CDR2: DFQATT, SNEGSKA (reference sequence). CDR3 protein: CSASPTFQRETHEQFF. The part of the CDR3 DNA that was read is TGCAGTGCTTCCCCCACCTTCCAGCGGGAGACCCATGAG.

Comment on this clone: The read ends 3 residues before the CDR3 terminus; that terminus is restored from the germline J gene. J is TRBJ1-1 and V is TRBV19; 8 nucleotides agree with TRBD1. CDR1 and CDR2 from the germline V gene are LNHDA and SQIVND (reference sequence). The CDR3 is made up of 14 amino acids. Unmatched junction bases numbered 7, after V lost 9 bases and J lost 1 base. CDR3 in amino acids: CASLDRGRNTEAFF. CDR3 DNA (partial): TGTGCCAGCCTAGACAGGGGTCGGAACACTGAA.

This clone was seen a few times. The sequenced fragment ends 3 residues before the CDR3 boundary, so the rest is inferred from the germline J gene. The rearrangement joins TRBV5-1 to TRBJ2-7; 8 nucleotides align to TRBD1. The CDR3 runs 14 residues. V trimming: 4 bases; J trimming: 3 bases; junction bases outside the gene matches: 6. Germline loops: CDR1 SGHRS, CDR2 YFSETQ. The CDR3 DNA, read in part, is TGCGCCAGCAGCCGAGAAGGACAGGGCTACGAG. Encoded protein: CASSREGQGYE. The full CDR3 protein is CASSREGQGYEQYF.

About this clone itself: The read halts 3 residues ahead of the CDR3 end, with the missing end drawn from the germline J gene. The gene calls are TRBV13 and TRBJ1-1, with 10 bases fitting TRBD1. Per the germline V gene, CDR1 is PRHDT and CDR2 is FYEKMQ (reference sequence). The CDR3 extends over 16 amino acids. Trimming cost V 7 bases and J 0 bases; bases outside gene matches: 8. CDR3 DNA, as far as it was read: TGTGCCAGCACCCCCCGTGGACAGGGGGTGAACACTGAA. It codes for CASTPRGQGVNTE. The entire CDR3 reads CASTPRGQGVNTEAFF.

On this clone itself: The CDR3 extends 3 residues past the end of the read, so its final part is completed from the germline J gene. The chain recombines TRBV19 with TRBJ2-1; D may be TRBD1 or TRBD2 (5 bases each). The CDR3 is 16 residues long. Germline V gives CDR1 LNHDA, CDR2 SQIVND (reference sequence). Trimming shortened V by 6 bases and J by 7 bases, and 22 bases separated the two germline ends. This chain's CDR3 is CASRSRVGSGWNEQFF. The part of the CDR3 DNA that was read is TGTGCCAGTAGGTCCAGGGTAGGATCGGGATGGAATGAG.

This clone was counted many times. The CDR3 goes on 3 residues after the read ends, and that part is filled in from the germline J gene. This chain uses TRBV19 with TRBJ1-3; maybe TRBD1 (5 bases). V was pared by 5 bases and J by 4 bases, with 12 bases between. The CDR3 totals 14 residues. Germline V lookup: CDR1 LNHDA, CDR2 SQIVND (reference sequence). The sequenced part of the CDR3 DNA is TGTGCCAGTAGTCAGACAGAAGTCGGAAACACC. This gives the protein CASSQTEVGNT. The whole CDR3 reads CASSQTEVGNTIYF. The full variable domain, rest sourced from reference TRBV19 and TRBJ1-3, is DGGITQSPKYLFRKEGQNVTLSCEQNLNHDAMYWYRQDPGQGLRLIYYSQIVNDFQKGDIAEGYSVSREKKESFPLTVTSAQKNPTAFYLCASSQTEVGNTIYFGEGSWLTVV.

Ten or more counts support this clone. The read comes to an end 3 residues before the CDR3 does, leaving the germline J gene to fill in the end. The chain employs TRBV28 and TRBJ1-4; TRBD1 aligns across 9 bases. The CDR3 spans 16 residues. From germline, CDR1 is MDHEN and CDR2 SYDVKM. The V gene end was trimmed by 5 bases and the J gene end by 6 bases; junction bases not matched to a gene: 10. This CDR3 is CASSPTDRGPYEKLFF. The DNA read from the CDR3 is TGTGCCAGCAGTCCGACGGACAGGGGCCCTTATGAAAAA.

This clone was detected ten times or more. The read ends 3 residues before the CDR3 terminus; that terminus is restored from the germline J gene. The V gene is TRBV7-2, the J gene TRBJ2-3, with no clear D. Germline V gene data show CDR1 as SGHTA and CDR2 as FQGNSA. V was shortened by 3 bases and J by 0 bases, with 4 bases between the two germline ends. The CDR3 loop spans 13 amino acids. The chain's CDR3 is CASSFPSTDTQYF. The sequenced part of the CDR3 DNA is TGTGCCAGCAGCTTCCCTAGCACAGATACG.

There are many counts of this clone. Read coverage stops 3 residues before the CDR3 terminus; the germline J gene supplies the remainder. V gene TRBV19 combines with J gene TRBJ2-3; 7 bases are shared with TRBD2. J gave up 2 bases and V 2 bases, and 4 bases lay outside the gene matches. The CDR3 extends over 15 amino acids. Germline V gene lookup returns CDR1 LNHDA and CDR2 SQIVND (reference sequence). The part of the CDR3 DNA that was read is TGTGCCAGTAGTATACTAGCGGCGAACACAGATACG. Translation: CASSILAANTDT. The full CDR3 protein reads CASSILAANTDTQYF.

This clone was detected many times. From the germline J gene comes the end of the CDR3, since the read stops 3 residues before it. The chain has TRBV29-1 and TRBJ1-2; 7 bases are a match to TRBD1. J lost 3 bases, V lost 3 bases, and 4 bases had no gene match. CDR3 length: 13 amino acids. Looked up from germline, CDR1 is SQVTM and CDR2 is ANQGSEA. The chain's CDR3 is CSVDPGQHYGYTF. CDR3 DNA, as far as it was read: TGCAGCGTTGACCCGGGACAGCACTATGGC.

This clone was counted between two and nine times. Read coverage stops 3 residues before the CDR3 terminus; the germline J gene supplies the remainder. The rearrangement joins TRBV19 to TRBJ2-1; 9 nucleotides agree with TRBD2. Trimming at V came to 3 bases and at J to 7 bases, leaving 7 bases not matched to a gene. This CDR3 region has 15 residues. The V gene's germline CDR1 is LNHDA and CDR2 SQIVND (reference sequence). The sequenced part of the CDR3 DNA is TGTGCCAGTAGTATCGGACTAGCGATGACTAATGAG. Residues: CASSIGLAMTNE. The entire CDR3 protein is CASSIGLAMTNEQFF.